These 3 T cell receptor beta chains came from one sample sequenced in a study of beta chain features in type 1 diabetes. The authors reverse transcribed all of the isolated RNA, so sequencing captured expressed TCRB transcripts. Some clones are missing from TCRdb's copy, which holds only in-frame ones; the method was immunoSEQ multiplex PCR. This table has 300,000 to 400,000 clones, 11% appearing once. The sequenced material came from naive CD4+ T cells from blood. The receptors derive from a woman aged 25 to 39 in good health.

The sample holds a few counts of this clone. This chain links TRBV29-1 with TRBJ2-2, with 9 bases identical to TRBD2. J was trimmed by 4 bases and V by 5 bases; bases with no gene match: 2. CDR1 and CDR2 from the germline V gene are SQVTM and ANQGSEA. This CDR3 comprises 13 residues. The CDR3, as DNA: TGCAGCGTTTTAGCGGGAGCCACCGGGGAGCTGTTTTTT. Protein product: CSVLAGATGELFF.

The genes are TRBV5-1 and TRBJ2-4, with no clear D. Between the trimmed V and J ends, which lost 0 bases and 8 bases, there was a span of 9 bases. Per the germline V gene, CDR1 is SGHRS and CDR2 is YFSETQ. The CDR3 extends over 13 amino acids. CDR3 in amino acids: CASSLGAQDIQYF. DNA of the CDR3: TGCGCCAGCAGCTTGGGGGCCCAAGACATTCAGTACTTC. The full variable domain, in which reference TRBV5-1 and TRBJ2-4 provide the parts outside the CDR3, is KAGVTQTPRYLIKTRGQQVTLSCSPISGHRSVSWYQQTPGQGLQFLFEYFSETQRNKGNFPGRFSGRQFSNSRSEMNVSTLELGDSALYLCASSLGAQDIQYFGAGTRLSVL.

The rearrangement uses TRBV30 and TRBJ2-1; 12 positions agree with TRBD2. V lost 3 bases, J lost 6 bases, and 6 bases stayed unmatched. This CDR3 contains 15 residues. The germline gives CDR1 GTSNPN, CDR2 SVGIG (reference sequence). The CDR3 coding sequence is TGTGCCTGGAGAGTTACTAGCGGGAGGATCAATGAGCAGTTCTTC. This sequence encodes CAWRVTSGRINEQFF.